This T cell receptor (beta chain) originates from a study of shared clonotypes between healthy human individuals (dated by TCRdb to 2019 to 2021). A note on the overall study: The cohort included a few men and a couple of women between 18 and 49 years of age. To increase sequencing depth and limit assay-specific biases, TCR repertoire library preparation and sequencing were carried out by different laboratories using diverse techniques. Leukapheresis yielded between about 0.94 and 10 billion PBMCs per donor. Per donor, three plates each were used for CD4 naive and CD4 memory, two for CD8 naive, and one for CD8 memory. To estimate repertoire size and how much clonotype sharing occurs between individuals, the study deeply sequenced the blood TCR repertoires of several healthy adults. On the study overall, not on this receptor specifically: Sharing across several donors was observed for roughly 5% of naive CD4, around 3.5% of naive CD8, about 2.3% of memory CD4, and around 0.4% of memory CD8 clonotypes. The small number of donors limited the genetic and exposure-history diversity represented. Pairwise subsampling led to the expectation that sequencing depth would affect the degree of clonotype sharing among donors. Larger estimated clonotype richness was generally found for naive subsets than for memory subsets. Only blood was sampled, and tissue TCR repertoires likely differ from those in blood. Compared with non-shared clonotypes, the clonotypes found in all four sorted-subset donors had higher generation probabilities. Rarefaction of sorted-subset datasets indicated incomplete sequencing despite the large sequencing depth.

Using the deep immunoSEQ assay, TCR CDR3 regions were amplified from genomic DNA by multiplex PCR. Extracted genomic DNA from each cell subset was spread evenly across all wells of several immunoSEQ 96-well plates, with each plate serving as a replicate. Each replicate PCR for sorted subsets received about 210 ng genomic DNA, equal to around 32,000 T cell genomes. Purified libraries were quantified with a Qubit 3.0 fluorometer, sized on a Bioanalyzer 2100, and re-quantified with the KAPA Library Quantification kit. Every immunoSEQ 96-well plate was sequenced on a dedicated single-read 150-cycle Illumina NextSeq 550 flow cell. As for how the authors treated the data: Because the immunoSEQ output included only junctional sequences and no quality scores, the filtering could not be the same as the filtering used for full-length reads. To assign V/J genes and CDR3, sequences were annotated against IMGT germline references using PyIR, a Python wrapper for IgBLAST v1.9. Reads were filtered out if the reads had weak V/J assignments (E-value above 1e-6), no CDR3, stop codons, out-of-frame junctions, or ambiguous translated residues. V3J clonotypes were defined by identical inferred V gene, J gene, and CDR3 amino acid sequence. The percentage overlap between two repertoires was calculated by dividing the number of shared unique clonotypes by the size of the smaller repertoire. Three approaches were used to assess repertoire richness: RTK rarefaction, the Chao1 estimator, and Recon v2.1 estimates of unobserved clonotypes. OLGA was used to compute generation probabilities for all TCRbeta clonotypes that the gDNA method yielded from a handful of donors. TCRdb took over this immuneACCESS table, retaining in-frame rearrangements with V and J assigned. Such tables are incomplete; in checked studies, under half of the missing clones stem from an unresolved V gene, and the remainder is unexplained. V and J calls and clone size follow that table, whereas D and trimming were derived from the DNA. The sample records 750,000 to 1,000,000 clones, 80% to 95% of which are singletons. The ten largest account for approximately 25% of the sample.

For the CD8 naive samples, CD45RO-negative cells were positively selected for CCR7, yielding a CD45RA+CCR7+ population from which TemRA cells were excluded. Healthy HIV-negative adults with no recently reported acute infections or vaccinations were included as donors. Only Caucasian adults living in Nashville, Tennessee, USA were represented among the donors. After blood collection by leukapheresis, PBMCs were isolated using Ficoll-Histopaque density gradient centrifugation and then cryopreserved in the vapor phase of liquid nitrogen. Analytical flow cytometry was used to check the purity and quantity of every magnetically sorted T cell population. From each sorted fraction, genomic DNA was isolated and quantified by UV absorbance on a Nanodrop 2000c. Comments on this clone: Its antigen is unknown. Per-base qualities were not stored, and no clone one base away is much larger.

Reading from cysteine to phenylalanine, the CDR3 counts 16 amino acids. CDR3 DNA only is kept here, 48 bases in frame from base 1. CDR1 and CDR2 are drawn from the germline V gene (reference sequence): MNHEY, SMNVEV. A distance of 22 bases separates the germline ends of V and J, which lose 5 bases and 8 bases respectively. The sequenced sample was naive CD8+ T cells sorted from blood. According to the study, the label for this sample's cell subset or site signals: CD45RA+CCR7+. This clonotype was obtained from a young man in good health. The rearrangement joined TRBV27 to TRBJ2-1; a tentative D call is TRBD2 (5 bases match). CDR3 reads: CASSPGSILMVHEQFF. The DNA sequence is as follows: TGTGCCAGCAGTCCGGGGTCGATCTTAATGGTGCATGAGCAGTTCTTC.